The 20 T cell receptor beta chains below were found in one sample sequenced in a study of CD8 T cells in ankylosing spondylitis. No antigen is known for these receptors. Using its own MiXCR run on the 5' RACE reads, TCRdb lists one record per CDR3 protein. The sample lists some 700,000 distinct CDR3 sequences; roughly 19% were seen once. Study-wide findings and caveats: The study identified a TCR beta motif of about eight highly homologous variants that appeared characteristic of ankylosing spondylitis blood.

Sequencing used blood, either unsorted or a sorted T cell fraction (not recorded which). The source of these receptors is a male donor with ankylosing spondylitis.

V and J are TRBV27 and TRBJ2-7, with 8 positions matching TRBD1. Losses at the gene ends were 3 bases for V and 7 bases for J; bases not matched to a gene: 20. Germline-derived CDR1 and CDR2 are MNHEY and SMNVEV (reference sequence). The CDR3 covers 18 residues. CDR3 nucleotides: TGTGCCAGCAGTTTGGAAAGGACAGGGAGTCCCTCTACTGGGGAGCAGTACTTC. It yields the protein CASSLERTGSPSTGEQYF.

This clonotype was seen a handful of times. The chain has TRBV6-5 and TRBJ1-6; the D gene is possibly TRBD1 (6 bases). Deletions cut 0 bases from V and 9 bases from J, with 12 bases between. The germline V gene encodes CDR1 MNHEY and CDR2 SVGAGI. This CDR3 comprises 15 residues. CDR3 sequence (DNA): TGTGCCAGCAGTTACTCGCAGGGGATCGGTTCACCCCTCCACTTT. Its protein is CASSYSQGIGSPLHF.

This clonotype occurred a few times. This sequence joins TRBV9 and TRBJ2-7, with TRBD1 matching 8 bases. This CDR3 comprises 14 residues. Losses at the gene ends were 5 bases for V and 1 base for J; bases not matched to a gene: 5. CDR1 and CDR2 (germline): SGDLS, YYNGEE. The CDR3 DNA reads TGTGCCAGCAGTGAGGGACAGGTTTCCTACGAGCAGTACTTC. This translates into CASSEGQVSYEQYF.

The V and J genes are TRBV9 and TRBJ2-2; TRBD2 aligns across 11 bases. V gave up 4 bases and J gave up 1 base; unmatched junction bases: 3. This CDR3 has 16 residues. Germline values: CDR1 SGDLS, CDR2 YYNGEE. Here the CDR3 DNA reads TGTGCCAGCAGCAAAACTAGCGGGGGGAACACCGGGGAGCTGTTTTTT. Translating it yields CASSKTSGGNTGELFF. The whole variable domain, remainder taken from reference TRBV9 and TRBJ2-2, is DSGVTQTPKHLITATGQRVTLRCSPRSGDLSVYWYQQSLDQGLQFLIQYYNGEERAKGNILERFSAQQFPDLHSELNLSSLELGDSALYFCASSKTSGGNTGELFFGEGSRLTVL.

The rearrangement links TRBV20-1 to TRBJ1-1; D gene unclear. CDR3 length: 13 amino acids. Germline loops: CDR1 DFQATT, CDR2 SNEGSKA (reference sequence). The CDR3 sequence: CRVESLGNTEAFF. For the CDR3, the DNA is TGCAGAGTAGAAAGCCTCGGGAACACTGAAGCTTTCTTT.

V and J are TRBV28 and TRBJ2-7; 10 nucleotides match TRBD1. With V trimmed by 10 bases and J by 7 bases, 19 bases remained unmatched. The CDR3 has 16 amino acids. Germline lookup yields CDR1 MDHEN and CDR2 SYDVKM. CDR3 residues: CAITGTGASGGREQYF. The CDR3 DNA reads TGTGCCATTACCGGGACAGGGGCCTCCGGGGGCCGGGAGCAGTACTTC.

This clonotype was counted only a few times. The chain has TRBV12-3 or TRBV12-4 and TRBJ1-4; D remains unclear. Trimming stripped 5 bases from V and 6 bases from J, with 16 bases between. CDR3 length equals 15 residues. CDR3 bases: TGTGCCAGCAGTCCCTCCGGCCGGACGGATGAAAAACTGTTTTTT. Its translation is CASSPSGRTDEKLFF.

The chain uses TRBV12-3 or TRBV12-4 and TRBJ2-1; 8 bases agree with TRBD2. V lost 5 bases to trimming and J lost 7 bases; unmatched junction nucleotides: 16. This CDR3 is 17 amino acids long. The CDR3 DNA reads TGTGCCAGCAGTCGGGGGGGTGGGCTAGCCGATTGGAATGAGCAGTTCTTC. This gives the protein CASSRGGGLADWNEQFF.

This clonotype was counted at least ten times. The genes are TRBV6-1 and TRBJ2-7; TRBD2 matches 7 bases. Germline V CDR1 and CDR2: MNHNS, SASEGT. V trimming: 3 bases; J trimming: 0 bases; junction bases outside the gene matches: 5. The CDR3 has 15 residues. The CDR3 sequence: CASSELGGSSYEQYF. DNA of the CDR3: TGTGCCAGCAGTGAGCTCGGGGGGAGCTCCTACGAGCAGTACTTC.

V usage is TRBV18 and J usage is TRBJ2-3; D gene ambiguous. V lost 0 bases and J 2 bases, leaving 9 bases between the germline ends. Germline assignment: CDR1 KGHSH and CDR2 LQKENI. The CDR3 is 15 residues long. CDR3 protein: CASSPPVQPTDTQYF. As DNA, the CDR3 is TGTGCCAGCTCACCACCGGTGCAGCCCACAGATACGCAGTATTTT.

This clonotype was found a few times. The chain carries TRBV12-3 or TRBV12-4 and TRBJ2-1, with TRBD1 matching over 11 bases. The CDR3 has 17 residues. Germline trimming cut 5 bases from V and 3 bases from J; bases unmatched to any gene: 9. In nucleotides, the CDR3 is TGTGCCAGCAGTATCCGGACAGGGGGCATACTCTACAATGAGCAGTTCTTC. It yields the protein CASSIRTGGILYNEQFF.

The V and J genes are TRBV7-9 and TRBJ2-5; no clear D gene. Trimming removed 5 bases from V and 4 bases from J, with 8 bases in between. The CDR3 covers 12 residues. Germline loops: CDR1 SEHNR, CDR2 FQNEAQ (reference sequence). This CDR3 is CASSVFGETQYF. The CDR3 nucleotides read TGTGCCAGCAGCGTATTCGGAGAGACCCAGTACTTC.

This clonotype was seen only a few times. The chain combines TRBV9 with TRBJ1-1; D not resolved. V was pared by 5 bases and J by 2 bases, with 10 bases between. The CDR3 has 13 amino acids. Germline V gene lookup returns CDR1 SGDLS and CDR2 YYNGEE. CDR3 coding DNA: TGTGCCAGCAGTCAAAACACCAACACTGAAGCTTTCTTT. Its protein product is CASSQNTNTEAFF.

Here the CDR3 DNA reads TGCAGTGCTGGCCTAAAGGCAGGCGGTTACAGCTACGAGCAGTACTTC. Its protein product is CSAGLKAGGYSYEQYF. The chain joins TRBV20-1 to TRBJ2-7; unclear D gene. V lost 5 bases to trimming and J lost 3 bases, with 23 bases between them. CDR3 size: 16 residues. CDR1 and CDR2 (germline): DFQATT, SNEGSKA (reference sequence).

There are a few counts of this clonotype. This sequence joins TRBV20-1 and TRBJ2-3, with TRBD2 matching over 8 bases. This CDR3 has 12 residues. Losses at the gene ends were 6 bases for V and 6 bases for J; bases not matched to a gene: 5. The germline gives CDR1 DFQATT, CDR2 SNEGSKA (reference sequence). The CDR3 region has the DNA TGCAGTGCCTCACTAGCGGCGGATACGCAGTATTTT. This gives the protein CSASLAADTQYF.

The CDR3 coding sequence is TGCGCCAGCAGCCAAGTTGAGACGGTCAGCTCCTACAATGAGCAGTTCTTC. Translating gives CASSQVETVSSYNEQFF. V usage is TRBV4-1 and J usage is TRBJ2-1; no firm D call. Looked up from germline, CDR1 is MGHRA and CDR2 is YSYEKL. Trimming shortened V by 1 base and J by 0 bases, and 13 bases separated the two germline ends. This CDR3 has 17 residues.

The chain has TRBV20-1 and TRBJ2-7; 9 nucleotides match TRBD1. CDR3 length: 14 residues. The ends lost 1 base at V and 3 bases at J; junction bases unmatched: 4. Germline CDR1 reads DFQATT; CDR2 reads SNEGSKA (reference sequence). The CDR3 spells CSARGGTGSYEQYF. The CDR3 DNA follows: TGCAGTGCTAGAGGGGGGACAGGGAGCTACGAGCAGTACTTC.

This clonotype occurred a few times. The CDR3 sequence: CSASADRGTKNIQYF. CDR3 sequence (DNA): TGCAGTGCTTCCGCGGACAGGGGAACCAAAAACATTCAGTACTTC. The chain links TRBV20-1 to TRBJ2-4, with 9 bases matching TRBD1. V lost 5 bases and J lost 2; bases outside the gene matches: 7. The CDR3 contains 15 residues. Germline V lookup: CDR1 DFQATT, CDR2 SNEGSKA (reference sequence).

The chain couples TRBV9 to TRBJ2-2; 9 nucleotides line up with TRBD2. This CDR3 is built from 18 residues. In germline, CDR1 is SGDLS, CDR2 YYNGEE. The trim removed 4 bases at V and 5 bases at J, leaving 15 bases unmatched. The CDR3 DNA is TGTGCCAGCAGCCTCGTAGAGGCTAGCGGGACCCCGACCGGGGAGCTGTTTTTT. This translates into CASSLVEASGTPTGELFF.

This chain uses TRBV28 with TRBJ2-7; D is unclear. Germline V lookup: CDR1 MDHEN, CDR2 SYDVKM. The CDR3 runs 13 residues. The V and J ends lost 7 bases and 0 bases respectively, with 10 bases between them. CDR3 DNA sequence: TGTGCCAGCAAGACAACTAACTCCTACGAGCAGTACTTC. This gives the protein CASKTTNSYEQYF.